This entry features one T cell receptor beta chain sequence. The data derive from a study of blood T cell repertoires in COVID-19. The study assigned cohorts using participant-reported clinical history. CDR1 and CDR2 (germline): MGHDK, SYGVNS. The V end lost 3 bases, the J end lost 4 bases, and 12 bases lay between the germline ends. The CDR3 sequence is 14 residues long. Per the study methods: Reference gene primer amplification gave nucleated cell count estimates. TCRdb's copy holds only in-frame clones and misses some; the assay was immunoSEQ multiplex PCR. D and trimming were read from the DNA, whereas the V and J calls and clone size are those reported in that table. The sample shows fewer than 400,000 clones, 70% to 90% of them seen only once.

Sequencing was performed on PBMCs or T cells enriched from blood (not recorded which). This sequence was found in a man aged 30-40 years who had recovered from COVID-19. The chain links TRBV25-1 to TRBJ1-1, with D perhaps TRBD1 (6 bases). CDR3 amino acids: CASSDTGLTTEAFF. Here the CDR3 DNA reads TGTGCCAGCAGTGATACAGGGCTGACCACTGAAGCTTTCTTT.